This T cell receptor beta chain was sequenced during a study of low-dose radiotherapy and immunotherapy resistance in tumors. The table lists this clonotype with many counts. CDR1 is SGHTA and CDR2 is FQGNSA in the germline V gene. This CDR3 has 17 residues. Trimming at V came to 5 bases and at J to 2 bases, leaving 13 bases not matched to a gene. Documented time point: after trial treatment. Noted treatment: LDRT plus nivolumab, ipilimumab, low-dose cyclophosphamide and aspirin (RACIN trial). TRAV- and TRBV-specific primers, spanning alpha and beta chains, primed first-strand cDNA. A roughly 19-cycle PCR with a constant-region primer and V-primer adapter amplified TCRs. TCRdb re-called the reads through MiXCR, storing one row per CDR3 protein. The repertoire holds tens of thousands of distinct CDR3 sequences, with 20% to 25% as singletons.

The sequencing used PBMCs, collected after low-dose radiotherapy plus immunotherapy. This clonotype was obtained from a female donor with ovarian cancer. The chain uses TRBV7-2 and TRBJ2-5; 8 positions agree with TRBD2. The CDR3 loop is CASSLRLAGGGQETQYF. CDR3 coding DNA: TGTGCCAGCAGCCTCCGCCTCGCGGGCGGGGGGCAAGAGACCCAGTACTTC.